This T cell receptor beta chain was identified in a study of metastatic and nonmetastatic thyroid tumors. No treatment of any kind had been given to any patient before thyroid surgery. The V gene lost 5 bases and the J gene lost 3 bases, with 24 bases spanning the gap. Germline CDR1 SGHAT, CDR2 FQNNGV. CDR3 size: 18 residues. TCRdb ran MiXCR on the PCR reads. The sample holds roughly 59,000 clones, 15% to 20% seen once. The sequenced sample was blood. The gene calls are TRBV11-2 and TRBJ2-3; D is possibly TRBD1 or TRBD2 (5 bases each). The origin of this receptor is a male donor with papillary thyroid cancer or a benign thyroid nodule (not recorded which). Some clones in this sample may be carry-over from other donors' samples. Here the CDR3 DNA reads TGTGCCAGCAGCAAACTCGGGGCCACGGTCTGGCAAACAGATACGCAGTATTTT. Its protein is CASSKLGATVWQTDTQYF. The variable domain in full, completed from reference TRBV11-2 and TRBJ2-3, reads EAGVAQSPRYKIIEKRQSVAFWCNPISGHATLYWYQQILGQGPKLLIQFQNNGVVDDSQLPKDRFSAERLKGVDSTLKIQPAKLEDSAVYLCASSKLGATVWQTDTQYFGPGTRLTVL.